The entry below describes one T cell receptor beta chain. Its antigen remains undetermined. No base-level quality is on record; no much larger clone is a single base apart. This entry comes from a study of circulating and synovial CD4+ cells in juvenile arthritis (TCRdb year 2014). A note on the overall study: Within each patient, the TCRbeta CDR3 repertoires of synovial CD4 T cells, bulk blood CD4 T cells and circulating HLA-DR+ CD4 T cells were compared. The goal of repertoire sequencing was to confirm that a circulating synovial-like CD4 T cell subset was enriched in synovial clonotypes.

The investigation overall reported the following: Because T cell genome counts differed by at least an order of magnitude between CPL and bulk blood CD4 samples, sample-size effects were addressed. Circulating pathogenic-like lymphocytes clustered with synovial T cells and shared a substantially higher fraction of CDR3 sequences with synovium than bulk blood. Synovial and circulating pathogenic-like lymphocyte repertoires were less diverse than bulk blood CD4 repertoires, and some CPL samples were as oligoclonal as synovium. The difference between circulating pathogenic-like lymphocytes and bulk blood T cells was not detected by traditional Vbeta family usage analysis. Since overlap with synovium went up as sequencing depth increased, the measured fractions of shared clonotypes likely underestimated the full repertoire overlap.

From its cysteine to its phenylalanine, the CDR3 spans 15 amino acids. Only CDR3 DNA remains: 45 bases, in frame from the first base. For this chain, trimming is 3 bases at the V end and 0 bases at the J end, and the number of junction bases without a gene match is 5. As encoded in the germline V gene, CDR1 is SNHLY while CDR2 is FYNNEI. The library was prepared using the immunoSEQ multiplex PCR assay. An external provider performed TCRbeta CDR3 sequencing as a commercial service. Processing in the source paper ran as follows. The analyses used productive nucleotide sequences together with amino acid sequences obtained by in silico translation. Diversity was measured as Renyi entropy over a range of alpha values, and the median of 200 repeated subsamples was taken to equalise sample size. The distance between each pair of repertoires was calculated as one minus the Chao-modified Jaccard index, which corrects for under-sampling, and this distance was used for clustering. Frequency-weighted overlap with synovial clonotypes was computed over 200 sample sizes, 200 draws without replacement each, and reported at the smaller sample's size. The table was pulled from immuneACCESS by TCRdb, which kept in-frame rearrangements only. Such tables lose some clones; where checked, under half of the loss comes from unresolved V genes, and the rest has no known cause. V, J and clone size derive from that table, while D and trimming were established from the DNA sequence. For this sample there are 30,000 to 40,000 clones; 90% to 95% appear just once. 0.68% of the sample is taken by the ten largest.

The sequenced samples were obtained from patients with active juvenile idiopathic arthritis. Cells were sorted immediately after thawing, with dead cells excluded using Live/Dead Fixable Near-IR Stain. The sequence was obtained from a human donor with juvenile idiopathic arthritis. The rearranged chain carries TRBV2 and TRBJ2-7, and TRBD2 matches 7 of the central bases. The sample taken for sequencing was CD4+ T cells from blood. The nucleotide sequence is given as TGTGCCAGCAGTGACTATGGCGGGAGCTCCTACGAGCAGTACTTC. It encodes CASSDYGGSSYEQYF.